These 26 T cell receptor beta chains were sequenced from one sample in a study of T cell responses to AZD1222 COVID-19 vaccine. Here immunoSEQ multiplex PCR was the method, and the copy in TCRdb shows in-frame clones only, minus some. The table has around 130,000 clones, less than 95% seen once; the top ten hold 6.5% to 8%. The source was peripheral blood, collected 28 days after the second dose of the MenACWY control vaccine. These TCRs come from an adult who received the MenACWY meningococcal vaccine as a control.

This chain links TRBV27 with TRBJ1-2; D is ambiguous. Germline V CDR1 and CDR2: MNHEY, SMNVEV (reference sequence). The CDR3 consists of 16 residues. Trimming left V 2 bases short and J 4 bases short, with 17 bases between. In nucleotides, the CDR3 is TGTGCCAGCAGTTTAGTCGGAAGGGCGGCCCCCTATGGCTACACCTTC. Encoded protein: CASSLVGRAAPYGYTF.

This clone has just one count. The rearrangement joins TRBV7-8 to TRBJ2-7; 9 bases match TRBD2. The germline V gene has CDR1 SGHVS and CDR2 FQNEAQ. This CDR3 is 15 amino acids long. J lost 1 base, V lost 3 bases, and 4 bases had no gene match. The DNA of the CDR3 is TGTGCCAGCAGCTTTCAGACTAGCGGATCCTACGAGCAGTACTTC. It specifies CASSFQTSGSYEQYF.

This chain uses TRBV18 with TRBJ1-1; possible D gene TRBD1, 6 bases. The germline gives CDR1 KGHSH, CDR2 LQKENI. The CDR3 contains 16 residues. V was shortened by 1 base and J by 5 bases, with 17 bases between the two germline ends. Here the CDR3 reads CASSPRIPGEGTEAFF. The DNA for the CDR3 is TGTGCCAGCTCACCACGAATCCCAGGGGAAGGGACTGAAGCTTTCTTT.

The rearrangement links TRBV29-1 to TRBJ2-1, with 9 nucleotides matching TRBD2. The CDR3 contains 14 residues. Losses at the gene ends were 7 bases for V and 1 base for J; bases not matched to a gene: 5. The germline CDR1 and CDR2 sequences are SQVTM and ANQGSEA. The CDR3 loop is CSAVAGVSYNEQFF. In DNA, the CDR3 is TGCAGCGCTGTAGCGGGGGTTTCCTACAATGAGCAGTTCTTC.

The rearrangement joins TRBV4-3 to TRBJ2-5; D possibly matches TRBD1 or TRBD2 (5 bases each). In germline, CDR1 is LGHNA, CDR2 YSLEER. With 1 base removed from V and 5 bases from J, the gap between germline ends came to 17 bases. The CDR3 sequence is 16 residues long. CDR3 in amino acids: CASSQVPGTRVETQYF. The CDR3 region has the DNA TGCGCCAGCAGCCAAGTTCCCGGGACCCGGGTTGAGACCCAGTACTTC.

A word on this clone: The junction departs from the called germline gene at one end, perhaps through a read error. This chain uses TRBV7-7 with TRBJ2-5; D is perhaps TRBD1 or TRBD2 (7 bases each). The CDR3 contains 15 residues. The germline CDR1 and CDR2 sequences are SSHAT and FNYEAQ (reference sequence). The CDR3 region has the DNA TGTGCTAGCAGCCAGGGGGGGGAGGGCAGAGAGACCCAGTACTTC. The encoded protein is CASSQGGEGRETQYF. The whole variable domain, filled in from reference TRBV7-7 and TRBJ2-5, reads GAGVSQSPRYKVTKRGQDVTLRCDPISSHATLYWYQQALGQGPEFLTYFNYEAQPDKSGLPSDRFSAERPEGSISTLTIQRTEQRDSAMYRCASSQGGEGRETQYFGPGTRLLVL.

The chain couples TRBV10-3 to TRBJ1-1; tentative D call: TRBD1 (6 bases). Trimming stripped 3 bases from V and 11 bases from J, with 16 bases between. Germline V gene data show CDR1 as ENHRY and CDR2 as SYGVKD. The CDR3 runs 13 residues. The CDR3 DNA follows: TGTGCCATCAGTGACCTGGGGGGCGTCGGGGCTTTCTTT. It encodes CAISDLGGVGAFF.

The CDR3 nucleotides are TGTGCCAGCAGTTACTCGACTAGCGGGAGGTCCATCTCCTACGAGCAGTACTTC. It translates to CASSYSTSGRSISYEQYF. V and J are TRBV6-2 or TRBV6-3 and TRBJ2-7; 13 positions agree with TRBD2. V gave up 0 bases and J gave up 0 bases; unmatched junction bases: 5. The CDR3 is 18 residues long. Germline values: CDR1 MNHEY, CDR2 SVGEGT.

The CDR3 reads CSVGLKWAGGLGETQYF. CDR3 DNA sequence: TGCAGCGTTGGACTGAAATGGGCAGGGGGCTTGGGGGAGACCCAGTACTTC. The gene calls are TRBV29-1 and TRBJ2-5, with 8 bases identical to TRBD1. Looked up from germline, CDR1 is SQVTM and CDR2 is ANQGSEA. V was clipped by 4 bases and J by 5 bases; unmatched bases: 18. CDR3 length: 17 amino acids.

Here the CDR3 reads CASSPRQGWDTGELFF. As DNA, the CDR3 is TGTGCCAGCAGCCCCCGACAGGGTTGGGACACCGGGGAGCTGTTTTTT. The chain couples TRBV7-2 to TRBJ2-2, with TRBD1 matching over 7 bases. Germline CDR1 and CDR2: SGHTA and FQGNSA. CDR3 length: 16 amino acids. V lost 5 bases, J lost 3 bases, and 9 bases stayed unmatched.

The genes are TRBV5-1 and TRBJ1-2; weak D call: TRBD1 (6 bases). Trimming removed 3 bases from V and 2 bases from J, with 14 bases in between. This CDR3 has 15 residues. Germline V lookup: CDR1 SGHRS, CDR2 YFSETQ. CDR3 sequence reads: CASSYGQIENYGYTF. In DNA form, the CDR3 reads TGCGCCAGCAGCTACGGACAGATAGAGAACTATGGCTACACCTTC. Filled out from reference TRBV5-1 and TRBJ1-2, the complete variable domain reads KAGVTQTPRYLIKTRGQQVTLSCSPISGHRSVSWYQQTPGQGLQFLFEYFSETQRNKGNFPGRFSGRQFSNSRSEMNVSTLELGDSALYLCASSYGQIENYGYTFGSGTRLTVV.

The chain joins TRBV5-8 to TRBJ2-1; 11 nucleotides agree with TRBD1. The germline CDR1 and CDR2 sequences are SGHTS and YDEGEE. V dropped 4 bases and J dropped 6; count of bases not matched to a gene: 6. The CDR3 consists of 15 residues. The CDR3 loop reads CASSQGQGVPNEQFF. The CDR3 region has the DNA TGTGCCAGCAGCCAGGGACAGGGGGTCCCCAATGAGCAGTTCTTC.

The CDR3 spells CASSLSASGRAHTGELFF. As DNA, the CDR3 is TGTGCCAGCAGCTTATCAGCGAGCGGGAGGGCTCACACCGGGGAGCTGTTTTTT. The chain joins TRBV7-9 to TRBJ2-2, with TRBD2 identical over 10 bases. Germline V gives CDR1 SEHNR, CDR2 FQNEAQ (reference sequence). After removal of 2 bases from V and 3 bases from J, the junction contained 9 bases not matched to a gene. The CDR3 totals 18 residues.

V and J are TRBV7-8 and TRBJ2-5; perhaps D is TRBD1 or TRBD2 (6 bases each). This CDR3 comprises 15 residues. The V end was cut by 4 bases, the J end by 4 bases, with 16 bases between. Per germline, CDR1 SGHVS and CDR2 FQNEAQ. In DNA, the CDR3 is TGTGCCAGCAGCTCAACCGGGGGCCTGGGAGAGACCCAGTACTTC. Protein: CASSSTGGLGETQYF. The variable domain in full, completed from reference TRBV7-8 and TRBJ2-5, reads GAGVSQSPRYKVAKRGQDVALRCDPISGHVSLFWYQQALGQGPEFLTYFQNEAQLDKSGLPSDRFFAERPEGSVSTLKIQRTQQEDSAVYLCASSSTGGLGETQYFGPGTRLLVL.

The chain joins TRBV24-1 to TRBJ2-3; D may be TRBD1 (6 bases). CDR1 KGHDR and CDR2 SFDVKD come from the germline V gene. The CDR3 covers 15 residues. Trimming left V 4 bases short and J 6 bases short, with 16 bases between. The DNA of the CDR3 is TGTGCCACCAGTGACCCCCGGACAGATGCGGATACGCAGTATTTT. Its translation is CATSDPRTDADTQYF.

CDR3 region: CASSLSSTDTQYF. The CDR3, as DNA: TGTGCCAGCAGCTTGTCGAGCACAGATACGCAGTATTTT. This rearrangement joins TRBV5-5 to TRBJ2-3, with D unclear. The CDR3 extends over 13 amino acids. Trimming cost V 1 base and J 0 bases, with 3 bases left between them. Germline V CDR1 and CDR2: SGHKS, YYEKEE (reference sequence).

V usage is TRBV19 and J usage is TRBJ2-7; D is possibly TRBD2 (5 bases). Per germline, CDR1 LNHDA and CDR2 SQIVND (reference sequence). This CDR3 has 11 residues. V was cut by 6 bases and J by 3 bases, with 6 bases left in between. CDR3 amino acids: CASRAGYEQYF. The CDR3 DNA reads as TGTGCCAGTAGGGCGGGCTACGAGCAGTACTTC.

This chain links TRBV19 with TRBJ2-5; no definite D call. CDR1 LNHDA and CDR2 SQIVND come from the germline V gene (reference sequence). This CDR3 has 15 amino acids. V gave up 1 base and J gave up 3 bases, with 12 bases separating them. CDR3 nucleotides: TGTGCCAGTAGTATAGTCTACGTCCAAAAAGAGACCCAGTACTTC. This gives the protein CASSIVYVQKETQYF.

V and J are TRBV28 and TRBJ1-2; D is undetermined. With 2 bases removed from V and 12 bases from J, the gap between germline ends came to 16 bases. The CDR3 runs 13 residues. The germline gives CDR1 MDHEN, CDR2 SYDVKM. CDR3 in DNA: TGTGCCAGCAGTTTAAGGAGTCCCCGTTCGGACACCTTC. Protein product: CASSLRSPRSDTF.

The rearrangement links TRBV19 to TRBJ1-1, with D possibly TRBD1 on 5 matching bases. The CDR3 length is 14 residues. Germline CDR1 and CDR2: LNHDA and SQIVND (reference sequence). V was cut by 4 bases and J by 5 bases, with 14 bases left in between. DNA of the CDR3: TGTGCCAGTAGTAGGGGGGTGCTTCGTACTGAAGCTTTCTTT. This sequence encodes CASSRGVLRTEAFF.

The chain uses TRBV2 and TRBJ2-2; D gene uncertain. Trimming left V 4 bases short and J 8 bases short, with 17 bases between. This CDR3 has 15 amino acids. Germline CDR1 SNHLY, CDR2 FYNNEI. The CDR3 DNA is TGTGCCAGCAGTGGAGCACTACTCGCCCATGGGGAGCTGTTTTTT. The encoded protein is CASSGALLAHGELFF.

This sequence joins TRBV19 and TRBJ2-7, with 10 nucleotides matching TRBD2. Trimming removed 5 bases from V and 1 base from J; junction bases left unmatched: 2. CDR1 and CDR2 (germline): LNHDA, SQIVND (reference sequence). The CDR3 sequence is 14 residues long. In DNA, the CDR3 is TGTGCCAGTAGTCAAGCGGGAGGGTCCTACGAGCAGTACTTC. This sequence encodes CASSQAGGSYEQYF. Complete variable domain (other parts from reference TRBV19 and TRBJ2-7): DGGITQSPKYLFRKEGQNVTLSCEQNLNHDAMYWYRQDPGQGLRLIYYSQIVNDFQKGDIAEGYSVSREKKESFPLTVTSAQKNPTAFYLCASSQAGGSYEQYFGPGTRLTVT.

CDR3: CAGSVWGLANYEQYF. The CDR3 coding sequence is TGTGCCGGGAGCGTTTGGGGACTAGCAAACTACGAGCAGTACTTC. The V call is TRBV5-6, the J call TRBJ2-7; TRBD2 matches 9 bases. CDR1 SGHDT and CDR2 YYEEEE come from the germline V gene. Trimming took 10 bases from V and 3 from J; bases not matched to a gene: 14. This CDR3 comprises 15 residues.

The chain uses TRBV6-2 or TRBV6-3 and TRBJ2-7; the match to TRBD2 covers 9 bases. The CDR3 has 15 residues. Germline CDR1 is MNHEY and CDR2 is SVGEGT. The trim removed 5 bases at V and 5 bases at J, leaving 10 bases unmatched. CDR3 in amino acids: CASSAPGLAVHEQYF. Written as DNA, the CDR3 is TGTGCCAGCAGTGCCCCGGGACTAGCAGTCCACGAGCAGTACTTC.

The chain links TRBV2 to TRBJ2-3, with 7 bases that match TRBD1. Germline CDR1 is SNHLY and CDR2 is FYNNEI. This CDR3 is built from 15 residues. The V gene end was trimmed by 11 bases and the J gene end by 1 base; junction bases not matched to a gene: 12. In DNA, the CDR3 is TGTGCCCGAACCTCAGGACAGGTCGGCACAGATACGCAGTATTTT. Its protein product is CARTSGQVGTDTQYF.

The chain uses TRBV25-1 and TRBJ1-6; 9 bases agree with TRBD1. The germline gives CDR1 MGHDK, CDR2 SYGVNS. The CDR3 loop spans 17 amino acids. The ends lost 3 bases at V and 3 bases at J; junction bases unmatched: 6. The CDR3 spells CASSDGTGTFYNSPLHF. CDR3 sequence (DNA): TGTGCCAGCAGTGATGGGACAGGGACGTTCTATAATTCACCCCTCCACTTT.